This T cell receptor beta chain comes out of a study of T cells in lung cancer brain metastases. Looking at the study overall: No interval therapy was given to about 90% of the roughly 20 patients. Median interval between primary and brain metastasis samples was around 350 days.

This clone was counted a single time. The antigen remains unidentified. The assay was immunoSEQ multiplex PCR, and TCRdb's table has in-frame clones only and misses some. Among about 4,200 clones listed, over 85% were seen once. Overall study results and limits: Brain metastases had fewer unique productive clones than primaries (median about 1,500 versus 4,500). The analysis could not control for preoperative corticosteroids affecting T cell infiltration in brain metastases.

V gave up 5 bases and J gave up 0 bases, with 15 bases separating them. The CDR3 extends over 16 amino acids. Per the germline V gene, CDR1 is SGHTA and CDR2 is FQGNSA. Sequencing used tumor tissue from the primary lung tumor. This chain links TRBV7-2 with TRBJ2-3; D perhaps matches TRBD2 (6 bases). The sequence was collected from a man in his 60s with non-small cell lung cancer. CDR3 in amino acids: CASSPGTRPSTDTQYF. The CDR3, as DNA: TGTGCCAGCAGCCCAGGGACTCGCCCAAGCACAGATACGCAGTATTTT. Drawing the rest from reference TRBV7-2 and TRBJ2-3, the complete variable domain is GAGVSQSPSNKVTEKGKDVELRCDPISGHTALYWYRQSLGQGLEFLIYFQGNSAPDKSGLPSDRFSAERTGGSVSTLTIQRTQQEDSAVYLCASSPGTRPSTDTQYFGPGTRLTVL.